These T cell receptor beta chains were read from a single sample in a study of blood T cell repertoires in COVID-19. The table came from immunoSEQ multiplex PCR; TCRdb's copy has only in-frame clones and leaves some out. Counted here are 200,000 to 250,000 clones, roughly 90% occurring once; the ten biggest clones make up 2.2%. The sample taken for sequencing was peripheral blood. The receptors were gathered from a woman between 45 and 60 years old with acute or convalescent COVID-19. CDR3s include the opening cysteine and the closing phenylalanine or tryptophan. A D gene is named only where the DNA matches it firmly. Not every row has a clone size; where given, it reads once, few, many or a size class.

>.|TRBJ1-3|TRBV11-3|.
TGTGCCAGCAGCTTAGATCGCGGCAATCCCGGAAACACCATATATTTT
CASSLDRGNPGNTIYF
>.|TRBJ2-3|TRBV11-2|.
TGTGCCAGCAGGCCCAGGGGTTTCACAGATACGCAGTATTTT
CASRPRGFTDTQYF
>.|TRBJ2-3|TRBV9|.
TGTGCCAGCAGCGAGGCCGACCGGGGGACGCAGTATTTT
CASSEADRGTQYF
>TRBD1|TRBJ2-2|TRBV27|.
TGTGCCAGCAGTACACAGGGGGCCGGGGAGCTGTTTTTT
CASSTQGAGELFF
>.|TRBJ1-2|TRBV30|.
TGTGCCTGGAGTGTAAGGGAGCACTATGGCTACACCTTC
CAWSVREHYGYTF
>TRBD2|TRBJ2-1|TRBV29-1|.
TGCAGCGCAACTAGCGGGAGGGCCGGGGCCTACAATGAGCAGTTCTTC
CSATSGRAGAYNEQFF
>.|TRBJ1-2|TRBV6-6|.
TGTGCCAGCAGTTCCGACAGAAATGACTATGGCTACACCTTC
CASSSDRNDYGYTF
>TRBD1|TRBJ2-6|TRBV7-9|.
TGTGCCAGCAGCTCCCGGGACAGAGCTGGGGCCAACGTCCTGACTTTC
CASSSRDRAGANVLTF
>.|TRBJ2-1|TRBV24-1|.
TGTGCCACCAGTGATTTGGGTGGGGGGGCAGGTGAGCAGTTCTTC
CATSDLGGGAGEQFF
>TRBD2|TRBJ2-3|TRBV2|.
TGTGCCAGCAGTGACTCGGGGGGGCATGCAGATACGCAGTATTTT
CASSDSGGHADTQYF
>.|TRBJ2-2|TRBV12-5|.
TGTGCTAGTGGTCCAACTTTCGGGGAGCTGTTTTTT
CASGPTFGELFF
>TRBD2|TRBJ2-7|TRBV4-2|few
TGTGCCAGCAGCCAAGGTAGCGGGGCCTACGAGCAGTACTTC
CASSQGSGAYEQYF
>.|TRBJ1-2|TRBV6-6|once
TGTGCCACGGGTGCTAACTATGGCTACACCTTC
CATGANYGYTF
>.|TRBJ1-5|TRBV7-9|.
TGTGCCAGCAGCAGTCAGACAGGAACCCAGCATTTT
CASSSQTGTQHF
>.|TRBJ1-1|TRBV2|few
TGTGCCAGCAGTGTTGGTACGCGGAACACTGAAGCTTTCTTT
CASSVGTRNTEAFF
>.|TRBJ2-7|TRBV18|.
TGTGCCAGCTCACCTGCCGACGGGGGAGGCAAGTACTTC
CASSPADGGGKYF
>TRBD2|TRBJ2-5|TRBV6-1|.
TGTGCCAGCAGTGAAGGGGTAGCGGGGAACCTAGAGACCCAGTACTTC
CASSEGVAGNLETQYF
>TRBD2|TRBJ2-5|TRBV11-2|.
TGTGCCAGCAGGGGCTGGGCGGGGGGCCAAGAGACCCAGTACTTC
CASRGWAGGQETQYF
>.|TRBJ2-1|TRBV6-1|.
TGTGCCAGCAGTGAAGCCGGAGGGTACAATGAGCAGTTCTTC
CASSEAGGYNEQFF
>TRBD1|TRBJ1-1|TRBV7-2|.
TGTGCCAGCAGCTCTAGGACAGGGAGGGGGAACACTGAAGCTTTCTTT
CASSSRTGRGNTEAFF
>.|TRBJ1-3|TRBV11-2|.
TGTGCCAGCGGCCAGGCTTCCTCTGGAAACACCATATATTTT
CASGQASSGNTIYF
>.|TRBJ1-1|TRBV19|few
TGTGCCAGTAGTAAGGCCCCTTTCAGGGTAGTGACTGAAGCTTTCTTT
CASSKAPFRVVTEAFF
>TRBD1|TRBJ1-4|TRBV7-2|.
TGTGCCAGCAGTTTCAACAGGGGGAGAGGGGAAAAACTGTTTTTT
CASSFNRGRGEKLFF
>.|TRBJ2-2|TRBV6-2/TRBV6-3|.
TGTGCCAGCAGTTCCTCGGGAGACCTGGAGCTGTTTTTT
CASSSSGDLELFF
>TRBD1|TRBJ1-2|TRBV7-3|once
TGTGCCAGCAGCTTTCGGGACAGGAACTACTATGGCTACACCTTC
CASSFRDRNYYGYTF
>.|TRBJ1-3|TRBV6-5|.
TGTGCCAGCAGTTCCCAGTACAACCGGGAAATGGACACCATATATTTT
CASSSQYNREMDTIYF
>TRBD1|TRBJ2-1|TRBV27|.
TGTGCCAGCAGTATCTGGACAGGATACAATGAGCAGTTCTTC
CASSIWTGYNEQFF
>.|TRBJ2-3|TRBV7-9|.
TGTGCCAGCAGCTGGGGTCAAGCGGAGGGGAGCACAGATACGCAGTATTTT
CASSWGQAEGSTDTQYF
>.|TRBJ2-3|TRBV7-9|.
TGTGCCAGCAGACCTACAGGGGATACGCAGTATTTT
CASRPTGDTQYF
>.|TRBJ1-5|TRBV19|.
TGTGCCAGTAAAGGGCAGGGGAGCAATCAGCCCCAGCATTTT
CASKGQGSNQPQHF
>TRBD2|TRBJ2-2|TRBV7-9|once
TGTGCCAGTGTTAGCGGGGGGGCTCACACCGGGGAGCTGTTTTTT
CASVSGGAHTGELFF
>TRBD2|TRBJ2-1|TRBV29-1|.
TGCAGCGCTCGGGGGGGGCACGGCCCCTACAATGAGCAGTTCTTC
CSARGGHGPYNEQFF
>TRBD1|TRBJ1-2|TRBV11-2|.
TGTGCCAGCAGCCAGGACAGGGCGGACTATGGCTACACCTTC
CASSQDRADYGYTF
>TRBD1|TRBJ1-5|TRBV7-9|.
TGTGCCAGCAGCTTAGCCACAGGGGCGGGTAATCAGCCCCAGCATTTT
CASSLATGAGNQPQHF
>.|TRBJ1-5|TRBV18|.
TGTGCCAGCTCACCGGCGGGGACTCAGCCCCAGCATTTT
CASSPAGTQPQHF
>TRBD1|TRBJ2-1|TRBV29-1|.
TGCAGCCTCCGGGACAGTTTATACAATGAGCAGTTCTTC
CSLRDSLYNEQFF
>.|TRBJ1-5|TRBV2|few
TGTGCCAGCAGTGAAGCGCTAGGTAGGGGTGCCAATCAGCCCCAGCATTTT
CASSEALGRGANQPQHF
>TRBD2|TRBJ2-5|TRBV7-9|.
TGTGCCAGCAGCTTAACGGGAGGCGGGGGTGAGACCCAGTACTTC
CASSLTGGGGETQYF
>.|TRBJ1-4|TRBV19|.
TGTGCCAGTAGTTCGGGGAGGGGGACTAATGAAAAACTGTTTTTT
CASSSGRGTNEKLFF
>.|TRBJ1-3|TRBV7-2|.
TGTGCCAGCAGCTTGGGGCCAGGAAACACCATATATTTT
CASSLGPGNTIYF
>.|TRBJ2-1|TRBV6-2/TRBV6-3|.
TGTGCCAGCAGTTACTTGGGCGGGATATCGAATGAGCAGTTCTTC
CASSYLGGISNEQFF
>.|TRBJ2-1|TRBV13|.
TGTGCCAGCAGCCTCCTCCGCGGGGTGGACAATGAGCAGTTCTTC
CASSLLRGVDNEQFF
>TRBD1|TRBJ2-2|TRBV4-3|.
TGCGCCAGCAGCCAAGATCATCACAGGGGTACCGAGCTGTTTTTT
CASSQDHHRGTELFF
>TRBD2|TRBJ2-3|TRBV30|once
TGTGCCTGGAGCCTATTACCGGGACTAGCGGGAGGTTCCACAGATACGCAGTATTTT
CAWSLLPGLAGGSTDTQYF
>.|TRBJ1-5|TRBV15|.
TGTGCCACCGCTTACTGGGGGGGGAGCAATCAGCCCCAGCATTTT
CATAYWGGSNQPQHF
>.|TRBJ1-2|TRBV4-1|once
TGCGCCAGCAGCCAAGATGGAGGGGTTCACTATGGCTACACCTTC
CASSQDGGVHYGYTF
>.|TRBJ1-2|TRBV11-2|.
TGTGCCAGCAGCTTAGCGGCAGGGCTTAGGACCTTC
CASSLAAGLRTF
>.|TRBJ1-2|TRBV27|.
TGTGCCAGCAGTTTTTGGGGCCCCAACTATGGCTACACCTTC
CASSFWGPNYGYTF
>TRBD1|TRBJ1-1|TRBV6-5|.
TGTGCCAGCAATCGAGGGGGCTTCACTGAAGCTTTCTTT
CASNRGGFTEAFF
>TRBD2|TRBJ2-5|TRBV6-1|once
TGTGCCAGCAGTGGGGCCCGACTAGCGGGAGATGAGACCCAGTACTTC
CASSGARLAGDETQYF
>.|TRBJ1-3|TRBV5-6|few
TGTGCCAGCAGCTTTTCTCACAGCTCTGGAAACACCATATATTTT
CASSFSHSSGNTIYF
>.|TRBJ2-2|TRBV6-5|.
TGTGCCAGCGGTCGAGGCACCGGGGAGCTGTTTTTT
CASGRGTGELFF
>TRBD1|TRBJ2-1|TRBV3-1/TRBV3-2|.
TGTGCCAGCAGCCCAGGGACAGGGGGTGGATCCTACAATGAGCAGTTCTTC
CASSPGTGGGSYNEQFF
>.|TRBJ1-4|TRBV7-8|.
TGTGCCAGCAGCCTGAACAGTGAAAAACTGTTTTTT
CASSLNSEKLFF
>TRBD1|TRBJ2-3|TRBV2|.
TGTGCCAGCACCCCGGGACAGACCACAGATACGCAGTATTTT
CASTPGQTTDTQYF
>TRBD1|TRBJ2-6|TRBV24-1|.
TGTGCCACCAGTGACCCTTCTCAAAACAGGGGGGACTCCGGGGCCAACGTCCTGACTTTC
CATSDPSQNRGDSGANVLTF
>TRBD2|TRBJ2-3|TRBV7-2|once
TGTGCCAGCAGCCCGCGGCTAGCGGGGACAGATACGCAGTATTTT
CASSPRLAGTDTQYF
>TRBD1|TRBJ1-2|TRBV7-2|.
TGTGCCAGCAGCTTAGAGGCCAGGGGGCTTAAAAACTATGGCTACACCTTC
CASSLEARGLKNYGYTF
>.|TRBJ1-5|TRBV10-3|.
TGTGCCATCAGTGAGCGGTCTTTTGCGGGTCAGCCCCAGCATTTT
CAISERSFAGQPQHF